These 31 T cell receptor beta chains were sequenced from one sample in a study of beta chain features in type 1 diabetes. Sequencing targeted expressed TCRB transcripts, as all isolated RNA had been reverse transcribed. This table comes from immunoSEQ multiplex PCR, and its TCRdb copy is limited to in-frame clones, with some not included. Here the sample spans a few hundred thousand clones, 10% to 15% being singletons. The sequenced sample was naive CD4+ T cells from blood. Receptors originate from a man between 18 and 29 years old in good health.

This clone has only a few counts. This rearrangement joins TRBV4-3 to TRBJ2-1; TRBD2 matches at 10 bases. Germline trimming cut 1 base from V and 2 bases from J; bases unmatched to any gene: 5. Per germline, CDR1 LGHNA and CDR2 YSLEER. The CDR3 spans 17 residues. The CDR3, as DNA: TGCGCCAGCAGCCAAGTACGGACTAGCGGAACCTACAATGAGCAGTTCTTC. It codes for CASSQVRTSGTYNEQFF.

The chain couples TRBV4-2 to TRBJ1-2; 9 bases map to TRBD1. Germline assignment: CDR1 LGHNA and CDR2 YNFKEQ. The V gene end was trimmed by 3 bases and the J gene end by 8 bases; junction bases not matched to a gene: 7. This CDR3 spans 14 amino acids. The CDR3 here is CASSQETGGAGYTF. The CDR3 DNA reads TGTGCCAGCAGCCAGGAAACAGGGGGCGCGGGCTACACCTTC.

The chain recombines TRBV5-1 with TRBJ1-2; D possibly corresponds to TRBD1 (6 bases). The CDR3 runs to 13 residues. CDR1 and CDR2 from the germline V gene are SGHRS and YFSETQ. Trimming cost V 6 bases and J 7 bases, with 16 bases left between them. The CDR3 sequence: CASTERGASGYTF. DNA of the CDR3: TGCGCCAGCACCGAACGGGGGGCGAGTGGCTACACCTTC.

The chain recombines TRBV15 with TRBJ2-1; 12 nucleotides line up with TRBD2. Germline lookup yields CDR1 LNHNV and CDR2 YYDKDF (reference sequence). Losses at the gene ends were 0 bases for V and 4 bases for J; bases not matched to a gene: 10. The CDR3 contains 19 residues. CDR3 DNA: TGTGCCACCAGCAGAGATTCCCTTACTAGCGGGAGGATTTACAATGAGCAGTTCTTC. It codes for CATSRDSLTSGRIYNEQFF.

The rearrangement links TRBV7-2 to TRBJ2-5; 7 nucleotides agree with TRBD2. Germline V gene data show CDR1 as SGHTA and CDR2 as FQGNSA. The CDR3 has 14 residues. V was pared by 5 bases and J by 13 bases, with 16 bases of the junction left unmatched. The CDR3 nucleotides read TGTGCCAGCAGCCCGGGAGGCGGGGGTACCTCAGGGTACTTC. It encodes CASSPGGGGTSGYF.

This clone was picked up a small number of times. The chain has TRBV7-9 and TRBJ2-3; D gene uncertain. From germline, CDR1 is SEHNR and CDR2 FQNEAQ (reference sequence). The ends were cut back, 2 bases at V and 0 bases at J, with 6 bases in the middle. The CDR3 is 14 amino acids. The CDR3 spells CASSLSQSTDTQYF. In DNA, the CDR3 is TGTGCCAGCAGCTTATCACAGAGCACAGATACGCAGTATTTT.

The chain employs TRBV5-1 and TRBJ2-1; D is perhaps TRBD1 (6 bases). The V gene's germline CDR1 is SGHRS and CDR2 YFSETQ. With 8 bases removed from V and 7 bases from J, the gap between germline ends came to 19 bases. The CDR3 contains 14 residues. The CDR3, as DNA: TGCGCCAGTCGGACAGCGTTAACTGGTAATGAGCAGTTCTTC. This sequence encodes CASRTALTGNEQFF.

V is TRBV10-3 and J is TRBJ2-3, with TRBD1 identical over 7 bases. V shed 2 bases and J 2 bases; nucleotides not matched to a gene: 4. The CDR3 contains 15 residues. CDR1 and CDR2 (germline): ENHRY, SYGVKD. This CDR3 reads CAISEPGQITDTQYF. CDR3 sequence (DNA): TGTGCCATCAGTGAGCCGGGACAGATCACAGATACGCAGTATTTT.

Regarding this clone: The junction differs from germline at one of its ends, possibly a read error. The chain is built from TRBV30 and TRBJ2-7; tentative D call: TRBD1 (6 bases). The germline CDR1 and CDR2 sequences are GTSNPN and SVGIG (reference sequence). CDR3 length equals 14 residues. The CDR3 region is CAWSIGGTGYEQDF. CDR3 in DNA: TGTGCCTGGAGTATAGGGGGAACCGGTTACGAGCAGGACTTC.

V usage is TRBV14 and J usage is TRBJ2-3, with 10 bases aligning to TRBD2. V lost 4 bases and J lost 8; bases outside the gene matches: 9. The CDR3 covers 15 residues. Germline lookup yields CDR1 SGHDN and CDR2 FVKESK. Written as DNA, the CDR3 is TGTGCCAGCAGCCCTAGCGGGGGACTCCAAAGTACGCAGTATTTT. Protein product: CASSPSGGLQSTQYF.

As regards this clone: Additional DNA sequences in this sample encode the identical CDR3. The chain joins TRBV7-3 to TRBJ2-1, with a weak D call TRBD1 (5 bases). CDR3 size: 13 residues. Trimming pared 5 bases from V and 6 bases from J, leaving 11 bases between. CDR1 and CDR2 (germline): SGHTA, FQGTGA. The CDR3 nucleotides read TGTGCCAGCAGCCCCGGACAAGTCAATGAGCAGTTCTTC. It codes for CASSPGQVNEQFF.

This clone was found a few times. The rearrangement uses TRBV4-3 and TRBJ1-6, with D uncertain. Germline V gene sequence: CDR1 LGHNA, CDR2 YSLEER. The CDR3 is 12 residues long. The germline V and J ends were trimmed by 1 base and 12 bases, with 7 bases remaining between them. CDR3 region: CASSQGGGPLHF. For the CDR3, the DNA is TGCGCCAGCAGCCAAGGCGGTGGACCCCTCCACTTT.

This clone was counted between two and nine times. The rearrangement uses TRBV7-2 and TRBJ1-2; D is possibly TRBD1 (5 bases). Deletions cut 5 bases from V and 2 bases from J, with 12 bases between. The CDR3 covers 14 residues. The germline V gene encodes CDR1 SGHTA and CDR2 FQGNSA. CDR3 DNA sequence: TGTGCCAGCAGCGTATGGGAGGGGAACTATGGCTACACCTTC. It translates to CASSVWEGNYGYTF.

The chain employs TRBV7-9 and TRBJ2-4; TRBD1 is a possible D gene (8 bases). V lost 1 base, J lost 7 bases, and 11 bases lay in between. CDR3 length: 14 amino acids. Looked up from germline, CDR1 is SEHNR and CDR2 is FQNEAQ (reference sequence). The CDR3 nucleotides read TGTGCCAGCAGCTTAGTACAGGGGGGGAACATTCAGTACTTC. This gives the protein CASSLVQGGNIQYF.

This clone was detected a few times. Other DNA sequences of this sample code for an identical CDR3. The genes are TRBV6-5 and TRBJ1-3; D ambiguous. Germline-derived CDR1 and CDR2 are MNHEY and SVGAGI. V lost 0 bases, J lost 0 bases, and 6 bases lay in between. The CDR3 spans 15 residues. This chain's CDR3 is CASSYSGSSGNTIYF. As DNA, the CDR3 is TGTGCCAGCAGTTACTCGGGGAGCTCTGGAAACACCATATATTTT.

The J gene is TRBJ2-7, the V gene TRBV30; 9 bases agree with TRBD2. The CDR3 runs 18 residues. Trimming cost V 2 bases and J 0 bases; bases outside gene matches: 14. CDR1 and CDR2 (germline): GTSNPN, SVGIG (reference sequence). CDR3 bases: TGTGCCTGGAGTCGCGGCCTAGCGGGAATCAAGAGCTCCTACGAGCAGTACTTC. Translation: CAWSRGLAGIKSSYEQYF.

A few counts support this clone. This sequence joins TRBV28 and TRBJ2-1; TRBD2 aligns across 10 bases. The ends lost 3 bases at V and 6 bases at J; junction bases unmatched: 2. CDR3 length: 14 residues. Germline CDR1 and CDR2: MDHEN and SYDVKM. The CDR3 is CASSLSGGGNEQFF. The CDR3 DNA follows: TGTGCCAGCAGTTTGAGCGGGGGGGGCAATGAGCAGTTCTTC.

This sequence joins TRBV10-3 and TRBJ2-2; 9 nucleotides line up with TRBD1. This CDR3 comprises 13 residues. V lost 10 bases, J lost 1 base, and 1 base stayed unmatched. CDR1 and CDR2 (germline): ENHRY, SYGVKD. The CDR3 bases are TGTGCCACGGACAGGGGGAACACCGGGGAGCTGTTTTTT. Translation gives CATDRGNTGELFF.

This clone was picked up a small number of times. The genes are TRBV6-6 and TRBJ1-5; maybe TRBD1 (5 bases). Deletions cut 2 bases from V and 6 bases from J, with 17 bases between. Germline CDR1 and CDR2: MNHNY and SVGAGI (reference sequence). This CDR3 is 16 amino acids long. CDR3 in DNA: TGTGCCAGCAGTTACGGTGGAAGGGGCGGGGGTCAGCCCCAGCATTTT. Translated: CASSYGGRGGGQPQHF.

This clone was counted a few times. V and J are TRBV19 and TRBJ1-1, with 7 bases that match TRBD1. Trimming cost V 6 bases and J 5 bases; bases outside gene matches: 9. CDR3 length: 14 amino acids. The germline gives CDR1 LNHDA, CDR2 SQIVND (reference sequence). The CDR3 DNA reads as TGTGCCAGTAGCACACAGGGGAAGGGTACTGAAGCTTTCTTT. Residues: CASSTQGKGTEAFF.

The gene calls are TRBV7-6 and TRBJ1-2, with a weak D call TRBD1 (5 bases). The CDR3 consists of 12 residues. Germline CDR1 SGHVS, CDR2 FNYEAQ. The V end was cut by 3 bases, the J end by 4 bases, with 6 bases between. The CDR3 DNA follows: TGTGCCAGCAGCTTTGACAGCTATGGCTACACCTTC. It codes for CASSFDSYGYTF. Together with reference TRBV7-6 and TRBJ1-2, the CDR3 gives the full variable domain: GAGVSQSPRYKVTKRGQDVALRCDPISGHVSLYWYRQALGQGPEFLTYFNYEAQQDKSGLPNDRFSAERPEGSISTLTIQRTEQRDSAMYRCASSFDSYGYTFGSGTRLTVV.

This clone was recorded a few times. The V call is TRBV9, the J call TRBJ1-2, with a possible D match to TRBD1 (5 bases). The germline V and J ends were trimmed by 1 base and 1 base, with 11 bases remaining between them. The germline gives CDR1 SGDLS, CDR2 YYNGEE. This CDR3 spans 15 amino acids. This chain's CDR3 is CASSVMDIDNYGYTF. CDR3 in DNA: TGTGCCAGCAGCGTAATGGACATCGATAACTATGGCTACACCTTC.

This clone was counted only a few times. CDR3 coding DNA: TGTGCCAGCAGCGCGTCTCTAGCGAACATTCAGTACTTC. This translates into CASSASLANIQYF. J is TRBJ2-4 and V is TRBV11-1; TRBD2 might be the D (6 bases). The germline CDR1 and CDR2 sequences are SGHAT and FQDESV (reference sequence). The CDR3 totals 13 residues. Trimming removed 5 bases at V and 7 bases at J, with 12 bases between.

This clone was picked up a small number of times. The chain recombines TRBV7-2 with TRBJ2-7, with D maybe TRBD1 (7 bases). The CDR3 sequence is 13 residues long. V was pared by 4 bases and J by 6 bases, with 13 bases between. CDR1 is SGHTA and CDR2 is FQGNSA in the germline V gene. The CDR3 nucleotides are TGTGCCAGCAGCTCACAGGGGACTGGCGAGCAGTACTTC. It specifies CASSSQGTGEQYF.

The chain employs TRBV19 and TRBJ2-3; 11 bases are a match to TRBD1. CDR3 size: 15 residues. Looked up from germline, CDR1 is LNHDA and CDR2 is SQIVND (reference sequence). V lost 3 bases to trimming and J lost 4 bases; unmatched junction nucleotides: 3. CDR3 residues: CASSIPGQGADTQYF. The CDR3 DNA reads TGTGCCAGTAGTATTCCGGGACAGGGGGCAGATACGCAGTATTTT. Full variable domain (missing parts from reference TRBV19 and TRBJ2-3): DGGITQSPKYLFRKEGQNVTLSCEQNLNHDAMYWYRQDPGQGLRLIYYSQIVNDFQKGDIAEGYSVSREKKESFPLTVTSAQKNPTAFYLCASSIPGQGADTQYFGPGTRLTVL.

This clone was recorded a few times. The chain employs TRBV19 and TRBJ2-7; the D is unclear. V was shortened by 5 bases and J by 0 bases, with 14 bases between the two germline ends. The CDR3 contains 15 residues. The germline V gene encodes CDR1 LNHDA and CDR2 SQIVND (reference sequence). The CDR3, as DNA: TGTGCCAGTAGTCCCAGAACTACCTCCTCCTACGAGCAGTACTTC. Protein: CASSPRTTSSYEQYF. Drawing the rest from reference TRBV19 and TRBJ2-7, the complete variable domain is DGGITQSPKYLFRKEGQNVTLSCEQNLNHDAMYWYRQDPGQGLRLIYYSQIVNDFQKGDIAEGYSVSREKKESFPLTVTSAQKNPTAFYLCASSPRTTSSYEQYFGPGTRLTVT.

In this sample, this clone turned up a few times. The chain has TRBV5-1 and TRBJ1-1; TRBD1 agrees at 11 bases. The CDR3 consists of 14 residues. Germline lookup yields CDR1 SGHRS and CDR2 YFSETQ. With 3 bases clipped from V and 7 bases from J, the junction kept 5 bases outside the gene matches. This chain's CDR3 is CASSWGQGDDEAFF. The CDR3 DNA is TGCGCCAGCAGCTGGGGACAGGGGGATGATGAAGCTTTCTTT.

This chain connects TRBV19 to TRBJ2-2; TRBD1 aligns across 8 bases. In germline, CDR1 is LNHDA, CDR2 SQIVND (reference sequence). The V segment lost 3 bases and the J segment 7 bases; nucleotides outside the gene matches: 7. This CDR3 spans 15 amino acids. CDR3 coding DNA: TGTGCCAGTAGTATTGAGACAGGGGTAAACGGGGAGCTGTTTTTT. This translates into CASSIETGVNGELFF.

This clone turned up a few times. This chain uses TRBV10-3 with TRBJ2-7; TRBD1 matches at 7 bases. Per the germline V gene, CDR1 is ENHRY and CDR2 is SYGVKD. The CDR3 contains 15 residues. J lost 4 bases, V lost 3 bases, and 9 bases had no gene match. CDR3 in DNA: TGTGCCATCAGTGATTCAGGGACAGTGAGTTACGAGCAGTACTTC. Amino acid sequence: CAISDSGTVSYEQYF.

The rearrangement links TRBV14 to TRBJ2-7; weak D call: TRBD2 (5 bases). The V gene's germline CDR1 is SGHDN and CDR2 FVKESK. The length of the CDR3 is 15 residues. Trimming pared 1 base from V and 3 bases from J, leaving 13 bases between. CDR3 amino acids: CASSQGGRPFYEQYF. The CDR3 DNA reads TGTGCCAGCAGCCAAGGAGGGCGGCCATTCTACGAGCAGTACTTC.

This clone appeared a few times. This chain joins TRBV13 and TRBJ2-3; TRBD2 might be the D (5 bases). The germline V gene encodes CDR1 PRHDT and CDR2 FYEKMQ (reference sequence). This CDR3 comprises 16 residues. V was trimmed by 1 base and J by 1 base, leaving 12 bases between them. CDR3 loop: CASSLVGRGRTDTQYF. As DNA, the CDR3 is TGTGCCAGCAGCTTAGTGGGGAGAGGGCGCACAGATACGCAGTATTTT.